This T cell receptor beta chain was sequenced in a study of control samples from healthy donors and cancer patients. This clone has only one observation. In germline, CDR1 is MNHEY, CDR2 SVGAGI. Trimming left V 6 bases short and J 8 bases short, with 13 bases between. The CDR3 totals 13 residues. The repertoire was sequenced with immunoSEQ multiplex PCR; TCRdb's copy has only in-frame clones and lacks some. This sample has approximately 150,000 clones; around 90% occur once, and the top ten carry approximately 1.6%. The gene calls are TRBV6-5 and TRBJ1-4, with a possible D match to TRBD1 (5 bases). The clonotype was recovered from a man younger than 35 in good health. The source material was blood. CDR3 sequence: CASRLGPSEKLFF. CDR3 sequence (DNA): TGTGCCAGCAGGTTGGGACCGTCGGAAAAACTGTTTTTT.